The 18 T cell receptor beta chains below all came from one sample that was sequenced in a study of blood T cells in healthy people across ages. Sample-barcoded 5' priming and a J-beta primer mix drove a second PCR of roughly 6 to 12 cycles. MiXCR, run by TCRdb on the 5' RACE reads, gives a single entry per CDR3 protein. The sample includes hundreds of thousands of distinct CDR3 sequences, under 55% of them seen just once. Sequencing input: blood. The receptors here all came from a man older than 75 in good health.

This clonotype has just a few counts. J is TRBJ2-7 and V is TRBV6-2 or TRBV6-3; 11 positions agree with TRBD1. CDR3 size: 15 residues. V shed 5 bases and J 1 base; nucleotides not matched to a gene: 4. In germline, CDR1 is MNHEY, CDR2 SVGEGT. This CDR3 is CASSRTGGSSYEQYF. In DNA form, the CDR3 reads TGTGCCAGCAGTCGGACAGGGGGCAGTTCCTACGAGCAGTACTTC.

The chain couples TRBV29-1 to TRBJ1-2; weak D call: TRBD1 (5 bases). Germline V gene lookup returns CDR1 SQVTM and CDR2 ANQGSEA. The CDR3 runs 12 residues. The V end lost 1 base, the J end lost 4 bases, and 7 bases lay between the germline ends. The CDR3 region is CSVEGGIYGYTF. CDR3 DNA sequence: TGCAGCGTTGAAGGGGGGATCTATGGCTACACCTTC. Using reference TRBV29-1 and TRBJ1-2 for the parts outside the CDR3, the full variable domain is SAVISQKPSRDICQRGTSLTIQCQVDSQVTMMFWYRQQPGQSLTLIATANQGSEATYESGFVIDKFPISRPNLTFSTLTVSNMSPEDSSIYLCSVEGGIYGYTFGSGTRLTVV.

The chain carries TRBV10-3 and TRBJ1-1; tentative D call: TRBD1 (6 bases). CDR1 and CDR2 (germline): ENHRY, SYGVKD. CDR3 length: 18 residues. V was shortened by 2 bases and J by 6 bases, with 25 bases between the two germline ends. This CDR3 is CAISETAGVGGTFPEAFF. In DNA form, the CDR3 reads TGTGCCATCAGTGAGACAGCAGGGGTCGGCGGCACGTTCCCTGAAGCTTTCTTT.

This clonotype turned up a few times. CDR3 sequence: CATSRDTGTGGGKLFF. The CDR3 nucleotides read TGTGCCACCAGCAGAGATACAGGGACAGGTGGTGGAAAACTGTTTTTT. V gene TRBV15 combines with J gene TRBJ1-4; 8 bases are a match to TRBD1. The J segment lost 10 bases and the V segment lost 0 bases, leaving 10 bases of the junction unmatched. Germline V gives CDR1 LNHNV, CDR2 YYDKDF (reference sequence). The CDR3 spans 16 residues.

This chain connects TRBV10-3 to TRBJ2-6; no clear D gene. The germline V gene encodes CDR1 ENHRY and CDR2 SYGVKD. Trimming took off 0 bases at V and 0 bases at J, with 15 bases between the two ends. This CDR3 is built from 19 residues. Here the CDR3 DNA reads TGTGCCATCAGTGAGTCGACAATTGGCAGGCGCTCTGGGGCCAACGTCCTGACTTTC. As protein: CAISESTIGRRSGANVLTF.

The genes are TRBV20-1 and TRBJ1-2; 8 positions match TRBD1. V lost 2 bases to trimming and J lost 0 bases; unmatched junction nucleotides: 5. Germline V gene data show CDR1 as DFQATT and CDR2 as SNEGSKA (reference sequence). The CDR3 spans 15 residues. The CDR3 here is CSARPGTGPNYGYTF. The CDR3 DNA follows: TGCAGTGCTAGACCTGGGACAGGACCTAACTATGGCTACACCTTC.

This clonotype has more than one count but fewer than ten. The chain is built from TRBV29-1 and TRBJ1-1; D gene ambiguous. V was clipped by 7 bases and J by 0 bases, with 12 bases between them. The V gene's germline CDR1 is SQVTM and CDR2 ANQGSEA. The CDR3 has 13 amino acids. The CDR3: CSGGPNMNTEAFF. The CDR3 DNA sequence: TGCAGCGGAGGACCTAACATGAACACTGAAGCTTTCTTT.

This rearrangement joins TRBV5-8 to TRBJ1-6, with D maybe TRBD1 (6 bases). From germline, CDR1 is SGHTS and CDR2 YDEGEE. With 1 base removed from V and 10 bases from J, the gap between germline ends came to 15 bases. There are 15 residues in the CDR3. Written as DNA, the CDR3 is TGTGCCAGCAGCTTGAGGCTCAGGGGCAGCTCACCCCTCCACTTT. Residues: CASSLRLRGSSPLHF. The full variable domain, with the rest looked up from reference TRBV5-8 and TRBJ1-6, is EAGVTQSPTHLIKTRGQQATLRCSPISGHTSVYWYQQALGLGLQFLLWYDEGEERNRGNFPPRFSGRQFPNYSSELNVNALELEDSALYLCASSLRLRGSSPLHFGNGTRLTVT.

This clonotype was counted only a few times. V is TRBV29-1 and J is TRBJ2-5; 8 nucleotides agree with TRBD1. With 7 bases clipped from V and 2 bases from J, the junction kept 6 bases outside the gene matches. This CDR3 has 13 residues. CDR1 is SQVTM, CDR2 ANQGSEA, per germline. For the CDR3, the DNA is TGCAGCGGCGGCCGGGACAGGCAAGAGACCCAGTACTTC. Its translation: CSGGRDRQETQYF.

This clonotype showed up just once. This sequence joins TRBV29-1 and TRBJ1-2, with 7 bases that match TRBD1. The CDR3 runs 14 residues. Germline-derived CDR1 and CDR2 are SQVTM and ANQGSEA. J gave up 5 bases and V 2 bases, and 8 bases lay outside the gene matches. In DNA form, the CDR3 reads TGCAGCGTTGAAAGGTTCGGGACAGTATATGGCTACACCTTC. Protein: CSVERFGTVYGYTF. The whole variable domain, remainder taken from reference TRBV29-1 and TRBJ1-2, is SAVISQKPSRDICQRGTSLTIQCQVDSQVTMMFWYRQQPGQSLTLIATANQGSEATYESGFVIDKFPISRPNLTFSTLTVSNMSPEDSSIYLCSVERFGTVYGYTFGSGTRLTVV.

The chain uses TRBV28 and TRBJ2-3; no clear D gene. V was clipped by 3 bases and J by 0 bases, with 10 bases between them. This CDR3 has 15 amino acids. The V gene's germline CDR1 is MDHEN and CDR2 SYDVKM. CDR3 protein: CASSFEYPSTDTQYF. In DNA, the CDR3 is TGTGCCAGCAGTTTCGAGTACCCTAGCACAGATACGCAGTATTTT.

This clonotype was recorded a few times. This chain joins TRBV7-9 and TRBJ2-5, with D possibly being TRBD1 (5 bases). The CDR3 spans 14 residues. V dropped 3 bases and J dropped 2 bases, with 10 bases sitting between them. Germline values: CDR1 SEHNR, CDR2 FQNEAQ (reference sequence). CDR3 residues: CASSFGAVQETQYF. The DNA of the CDR3 is TGTGCCAGCAGCTTTGGGGCAGTTCAAGAGACCCAGTACTTC.

J is TRBJ2-3 and V is TRBV24-1, with D possibly called TRBD1 or TRBD2 (6 bases each). The CDR3 is made up of 17 amino acids. Germline V lookup: CDR1 KGHDR, CDR2 SFDVKD. Trimming left V 1 base short and J 0 bases short, with 13 bases between. The CDR3 region has the DNA TGTGCCACCAGTGATTTTGGGTCGGGGGCCAGCACAGATACGCAGTATTTT. The encoded protein is CATSDFGSGASTDTQYF.

This chain connects TRBV12-3 or TRBV12-4 to TRBJ2-7, with a tentative D call TRBD1 (5 bases). The V and J ends lost 5 bases and 6 bases respectively, with 20 bases between them. The CDR3 length is 15 residues. The CDR3 loop reads CASSPRQNPRSEQYF. In DNA form, the CDR3 reads TGTGCCAGCAGTCCGAGACAGAACCCCAGGAGCGAGCAGTACTTC.

This chain links TRBV5-1 with TRBJ2-1; 8 nucleotides line up with TRBD2. This CDR3 is built from 14 residues. With 4 bases clipped from V and 3 bases from J, the junction kept 3 bases outside the gene matches. CDR1 is SGHRS, CDR2 YFSETQ, per germline. The CDR3 DNA reads as TGCGCCAGCAGCCGACTAGCGCTCTACAATGAGCAGTTCTTC. This gives the protein CASSRLALYNEQFF.

The genes are TRBV9 and TRBJ2-7; 8 nucleotides agree with TRBD2. Germline values: CDR1 SGDLS, CDR2 YYNGEE. The CDR3 sequence is 15 residues long. J gave up 4 bases and V 3 bases, and 9 bases lay outside the gene matches. The CDR3 loop is CASSASTGTSYEQYF. The CDR3, as DNA: TGTGCCAGCAGCGCCTCCACCGGGACTAGTTACGAGCAGTACTTC.

In its sample, this clonotype was seen a few times. The chain links TRBV4-1 to TRBJ2-1, with unresolved D. The V gene's germline CDR1 is MGHRA and CDR2 YSYEKL. Trimming cost V 2 bases and J 9 bases, with 8 bases left between them. The CDR3 covers 12 residues. CDR3 amino acids: CASSQIGIEQFF. Here the CDR3 DNA reads TGCGCCAGCAGCCAAATCGGAATTGAGCAGTTCTTC.

The chain carries TRBV27 and TRBJ2-5; 8 bases match TRBD2. The CDR3 totals 16 residues. CDR1 and CDR2 (germline): MNHEY, SMNVEV (reference sequence). Trimming removed 4 bases from V and 11 bases from J; junction bases left unmatched: 18. The CDR3 sequence is CASSYYGRGLYNEQYF. The CDR3 nucleotides are TGTGCCAGCAGTTACTACGGGAGGGGGTTGTACAATGAGCAGTACTTC.